The rows below give T cell receptor beta chains drawn from one sample of a study of T-cell memory formation after mild COVID-19. TCRdb itself ran the 5' RACE reads through MiXCR, one entry per CDR3 protein. The repertoire consists of 65,000 to 95,000 distinct CDR3 sequences, with 9.5% to 15% occurring once and the leading ten covering approximately 41%. Sequencing was done on a sample of PBMCs or a T cell subset sorted from them (not recorded which). The receptors shown here come from a young man who had mild COVID-19 (a few samples of this study predate the infection). Cell type and time point are not known. CDR3s leave out the opening cysteine and the closing phenylalanine or tryptophan.

j_call v_call cdr3_aa
TRBJ2-5 TRBV7-9 ASSLVGEETQY
TRBJ2-7 TRBV4-3 ASSQGPESYEQY
TRBJ2-5 TRBV7-9 ASSFGTSGGEETQY
TRBJ2-2 TRBV5-1 ASSFDQRGGRDTGELF
TRBJ1-1 TRBV28 ASSLNPGGTEAF
TRBJ1-1 TRBV3-1 ASSPLVGTEAF
TRBJ1-1 TRBV9 ASSVVGRTEAF
TRBJ1-1 TRBV6-2/TRBV6-3 ASSYPKNTEAF
TRBJ2-7 TRBV6-5 ASSYEGDAYEQY
TRBJ1-2 TRBV12-3/TRBV12-4 ASSLISLANYGYT
TRBJ2-5 TRBV7-2 ASSLRVPQETQY
TRBJ1-1 TRBV27 ASHPDLGAEAF
TRBJ2-3 TRBV15 ATANSGEGTDTQY
TRBJ1-1 TRBV20-1 SARVMTGEAF
TRBJ2-1 TRBV5-6 ASSSNLAGDLHNEQF
TRBJ2-3 TRBV9 ASSVGWGRASTDTQY
TRBJ2-5 TRBV4-1 ASSRQGGGETQY
TRBJ2-3 TRBV4-3 ASSHGQGTDTQY
TRBJ2-1 TRBV4-1 ASSQEVMGPYNEQF
TRBJ1-2 TRBV6-5 ASSDGGVYGYT
TRBJ2-2 TRBV7-8 ASSLGSGNTGELF
TRBJ1-1 TRBV4-1 ASSQPQSNTEAF
TRBJ1-1 TRBV20-1 SGLEALTEAF
TRBJ2-7 TRBV20-1 SASDSYEQY
TRBJ2-7 TRBV6-2/TRBV6-3 ATLGPPAEQY
TRBJ1-1 TRBV12-3/TRBV12-4 ASSREVTEAF
TRBJ2-3 TRBV9 ASSVEGQGTDTQY
TRBJ1-2 TRBV7-9 ASGTLDRGDYGYT
TRBJ2-2 TRBV7-9 ASSRLGYEITGELF
TRBJ2-1 TRBV6-6 ASRHLAGRQGEQF
TRBJ1-5 TRBV7-9 ASTSGGEPQH
TRBJ2-1 TRBV5-1 ASSGGLYYNEQF